These T cell receptor beta chains were read from a single sample in a study of somatic mutations in cytotoxic T cells in rheumatoid arthritis. TCRdb's table, derived via immunoSEQ multiplex PCR, lists solely in-frame clones and lacks some. This sample carries 15,000 to 20,000 clones, 75% to 85% of them seen once, and the ten largest clones take under 25%. The sample comprised CD8+ T cells sorted from blood. All receptors come from an adult with rheumatoid arthritis. Both conserved end residues are part of each CDR3. D genes are given only for firm matches. Clone sizes are given selectively: once, few, many, or a class where the clone is expanded.

d_call	v_call	cdr3_length	j_call	clone_size	cdr3_nt	cdr3_aa
NA	TRBV19	12	TRBJ2-1	NA	TGTGCCAGTAGTATAGTCGGGAATGAGCAGTTCTTC	CASSIVGNEQFF
TRBD2	TRBV4-3	18	TRBJ2-3	few	TGCGCCAGCAGCCAAGATTTGGGACTAGCGACTCCGGGAGATACGCAGTATTTT	CASSQDLGLATPGDTQYF
TRBD1	TRBV19	15	TRBJ1-2	NA	TGTGCCAGTAGTATAACGCGGACAGGGAACTATGGCTACACCTTC	CASSITRTGNYGYTF
TRBD1	TRBV7-6	16	TRBJ2-7	NA	TGTGCCAGCAGCTCCGACCAGCGGACAGGGAGCTACGAGCAGTACTTC	CASSSDQRTGSYEQYF
TRBD2	TRBV5-6	17	TRBJ2-1	NA	TGTGCCAGCAGCTCGGCAGGTCGGGAGGTCGGGTGGGATGAGCAGTTCTTC	CASSSAGREVGWDEQFF
TRBD2	TRBV7-9	16	TRBJ2-1	NA	TGTGCCAGCAGCCCGCCCCCTAGCGGTATACACAATGAGCAGTTCTTC	CASSPPPSGIHNEQFF
NA	TRBV14	16	TRBJ2-1	NA	TGTGCCAGCAGCCAAGATTTGGTGGGGGTTGATAATGAGCAGTTCTTC	CASSQDLVGVDNEQFF
NA	TRBV11-3	17	TRBJ2-2	once	TGTGCCAGCAGCTTAGATCCCCCGGGGTACTTGACCGGGGAGCTGTTTTTT	CASSLDPPGYLTGELFF
NA	TRBV6-4	15	TRBJ1-2	NA	TGTGCCAGCAGTGACACCCTACAGGGTATGGGGGGCTACACCTTC	CASSDTLQGMGGYTF
NA	TRBV11-2	15	TRBJ1-2	NA	TGTGCCAGCAGCTTAGGGGGGCAGGCGAACTATGGCTACACCTTC	CASSLGGQANYGYTF
NA	TRBV2	14	TRBJ2-5	NA	TGTGCCATCCTAGGCGGGTTCAATCAAGAGACCCAGTACTTC	CAILGGFNQETQYF
NA	TRBV25-1	14	TRBJ1-2	NA	TGTGCCAGCAGTGAATATGAGGGGGACTATGGCTACACCTTC	CASSEYEGDYGYTF
TRBD2	TRBV14	15	TRBJ2-1	NA	TGTGCCAGCAGCCCGACTAGCGGGACCTACAATGAGCAGTTCTTC	CASSPTSGTYNEQFF
TRBD2	TRBV19	16	TRBJ2-7	NA	TGTGCCAGTAGTCACTATATAGCGGGAGGGGGCTACGAGCAGTACTTC	CASSHYIAGGGYEQYF
TRBD1	TRBV6-4	13	TRBJ1-2	NA	TGTGCCAGCAGTAGGGACAGAAACTATGGCTACACCTTC	CASSRDRNYGYTF